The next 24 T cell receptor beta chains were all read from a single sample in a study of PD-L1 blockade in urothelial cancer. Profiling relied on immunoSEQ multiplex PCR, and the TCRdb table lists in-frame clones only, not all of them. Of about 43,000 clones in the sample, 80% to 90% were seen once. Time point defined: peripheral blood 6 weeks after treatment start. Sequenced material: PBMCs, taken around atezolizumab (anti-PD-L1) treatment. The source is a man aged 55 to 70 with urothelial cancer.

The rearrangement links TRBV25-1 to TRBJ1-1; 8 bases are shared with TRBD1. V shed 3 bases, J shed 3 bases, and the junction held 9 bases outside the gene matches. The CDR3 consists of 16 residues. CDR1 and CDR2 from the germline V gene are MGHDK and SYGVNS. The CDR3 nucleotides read TGTGCCAGCAGTGATGGTTCAGGGGGCGATCACACTGAAGCTTTCTTT. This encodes CASSDGSGGDHTEAFF. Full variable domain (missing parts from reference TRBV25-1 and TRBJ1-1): EADIYQTPRYLVIGTGKKITLECSQTMGHDKMYWYQQDPGMELHLIHYSYGVNSTEKGDLSSESTVSRIRTEHFPLTLESARPSHTSQYLCASSDGSGGDHTEAFFGQGTRLTVV.

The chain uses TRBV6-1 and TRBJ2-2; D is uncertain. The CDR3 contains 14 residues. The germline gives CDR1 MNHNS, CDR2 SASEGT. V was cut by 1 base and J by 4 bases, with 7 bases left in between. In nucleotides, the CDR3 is TGTGCCAGCAGTGAAGGGCAGCGCACCGGGGAGCTGTTTTTT. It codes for CASSEGQRTGELFF.

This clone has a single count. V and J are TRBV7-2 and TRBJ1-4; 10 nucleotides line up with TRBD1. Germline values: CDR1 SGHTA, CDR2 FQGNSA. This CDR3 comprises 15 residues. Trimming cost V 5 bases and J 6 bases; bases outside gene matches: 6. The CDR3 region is CASSPPGTGDEKLFF. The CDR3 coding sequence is TGTGCCAGCAGCCCCCCCGGGACAGGGGATGAAAAACTGTTTTTT. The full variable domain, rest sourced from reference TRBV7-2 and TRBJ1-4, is GAGVSQSPSNKVTEKGKDVELRCDPISGHTALYWYRQSLGQGLEFLIYFQGNSAPDKSGLPSDRFSAERTGGSVSTLTIQRTQQEDSAVYLCASSPPGTGDEKLFFGSGTQLSVL.

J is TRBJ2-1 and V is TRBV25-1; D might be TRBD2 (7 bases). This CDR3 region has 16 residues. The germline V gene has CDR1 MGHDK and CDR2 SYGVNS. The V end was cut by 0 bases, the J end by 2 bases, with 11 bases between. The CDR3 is CASSEYGGPTYNEQFF. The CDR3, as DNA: TGTGCCAGCAGTGAATACGGGGGGCCCACCTACAATGAGCAGTTCTTC.

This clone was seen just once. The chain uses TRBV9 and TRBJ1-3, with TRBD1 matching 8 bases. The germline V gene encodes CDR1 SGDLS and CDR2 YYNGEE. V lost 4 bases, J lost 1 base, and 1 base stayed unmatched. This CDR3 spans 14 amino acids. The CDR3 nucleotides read TGTGCCAGCAGCCACAGGGGGTCTGGAAACACCATATATTTT. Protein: CASSHRGSGNTIYF.

The CDR3 bases are TGTGCCAGCAGCTTACAGGGTCGAGGCTACACCTTC. This encodes CASSLQGRGYTF. This chain connects TRBV5-6 to TRBJ1-2; a possible D gene is TRBD1 (6 bases). Trimming removed 2 bases at V and 8 bases at J, with 10 bases between. This CDR3 is 12 amino acids long. Germline CDR1 SGHDT, CDR2 YYEEEE.

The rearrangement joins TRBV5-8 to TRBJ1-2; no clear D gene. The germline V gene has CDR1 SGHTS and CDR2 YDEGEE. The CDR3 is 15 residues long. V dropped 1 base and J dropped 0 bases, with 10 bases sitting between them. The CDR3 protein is CASSLRGASNYGYTF. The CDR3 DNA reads TGTGCCAGCAGCTTGCGGGGTGCATCTAACTATGGCTACACCTTC.

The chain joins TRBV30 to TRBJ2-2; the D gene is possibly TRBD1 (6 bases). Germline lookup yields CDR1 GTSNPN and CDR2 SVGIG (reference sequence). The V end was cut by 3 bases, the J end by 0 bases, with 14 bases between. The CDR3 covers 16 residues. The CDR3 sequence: CAWRISGGANTGELFF. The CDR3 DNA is TGTGCCTGGAGGATTTCTGGGGGCGCGAACACCGGGGAGCTGTTTTTT.

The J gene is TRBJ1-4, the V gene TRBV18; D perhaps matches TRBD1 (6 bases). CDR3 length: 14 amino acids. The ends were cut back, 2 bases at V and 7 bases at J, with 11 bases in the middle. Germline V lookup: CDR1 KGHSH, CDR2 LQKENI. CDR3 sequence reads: CASSPSTGFEKLFF. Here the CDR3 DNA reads TGTGCCAGCTCACCATCGACAGGATTTGAAAAACTGTTTTTT. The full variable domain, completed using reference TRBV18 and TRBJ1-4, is NAGVMQNPRHLVRRRGQEARLRCSPMKGHSHVYWYRQLPEEGLKFMVYLQKENIIDESGMPKERFSAEFPKEGPSILRIQQVVRGDSAAYFCASSPSTGFEKLFFGSGTQLSVL.

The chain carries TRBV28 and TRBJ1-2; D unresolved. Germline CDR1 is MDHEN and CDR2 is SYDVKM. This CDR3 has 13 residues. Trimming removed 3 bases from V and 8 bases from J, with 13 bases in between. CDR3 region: CASSLQSAWGYTF. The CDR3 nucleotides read TGTGCCAGCAGTTTGCAGAGCGCTTGGGGCTACACCTTC.

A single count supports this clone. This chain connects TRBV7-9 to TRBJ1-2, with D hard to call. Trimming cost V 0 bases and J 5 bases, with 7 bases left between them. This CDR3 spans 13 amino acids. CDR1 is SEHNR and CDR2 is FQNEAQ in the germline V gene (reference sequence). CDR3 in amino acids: CASSLATGYGYTF. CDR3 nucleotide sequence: TGTGCCAGCAGCTTAGCTACGGGTTATGGCTACACCTTC.

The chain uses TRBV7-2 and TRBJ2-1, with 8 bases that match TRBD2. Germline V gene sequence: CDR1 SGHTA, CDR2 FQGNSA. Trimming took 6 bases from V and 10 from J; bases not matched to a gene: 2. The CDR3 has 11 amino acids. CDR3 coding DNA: TGTGCCAGCAGGGTAGCGGGGGAGCAGTTCTTC. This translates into CASRVAGEQFF.

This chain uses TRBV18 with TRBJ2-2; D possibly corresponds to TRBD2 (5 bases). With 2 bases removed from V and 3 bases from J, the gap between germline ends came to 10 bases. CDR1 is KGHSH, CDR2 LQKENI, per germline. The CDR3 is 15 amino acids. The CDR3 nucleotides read TGTGCCAGCTCACCATCGCCGGAGGACACCGGGGAGCTGTTTTTT. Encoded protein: CASSPSPEDTGELFF.

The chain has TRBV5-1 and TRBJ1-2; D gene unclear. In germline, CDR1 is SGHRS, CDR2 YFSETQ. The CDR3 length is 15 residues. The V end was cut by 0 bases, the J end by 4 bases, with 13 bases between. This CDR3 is CASSLDKISIYGYTF. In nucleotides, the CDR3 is TGCGCCAGCAGCTTGGACAAAATTTCCATCTATGGCTACACCTTC.

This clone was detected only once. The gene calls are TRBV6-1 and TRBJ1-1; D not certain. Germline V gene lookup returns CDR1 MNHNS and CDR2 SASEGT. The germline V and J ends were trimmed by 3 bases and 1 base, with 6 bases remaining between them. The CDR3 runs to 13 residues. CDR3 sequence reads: CASSEQANTEAFF. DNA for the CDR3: TGTGCCAGCAGTGAGCAGGCGAACACTGAAGCTTTCTTT.

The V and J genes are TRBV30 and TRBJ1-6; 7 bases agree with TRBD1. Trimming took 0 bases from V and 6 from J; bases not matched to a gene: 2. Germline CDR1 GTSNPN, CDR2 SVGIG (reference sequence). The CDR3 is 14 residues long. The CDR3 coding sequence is TGTGCCTGGAGTGTGACAGGGATTAATTCACCCCTCCACTTT. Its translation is CAWSVTGINSPLHF.

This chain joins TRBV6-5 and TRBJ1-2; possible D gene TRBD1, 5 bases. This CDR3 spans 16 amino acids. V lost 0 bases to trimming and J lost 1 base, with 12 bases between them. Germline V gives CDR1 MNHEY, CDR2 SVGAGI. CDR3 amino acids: CASSYSSGRVNYGYTF. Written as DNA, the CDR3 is TGTGCCAGCAGTTACTCGTCAGGGAGGGTTAACTATGGCTACACCTTC.

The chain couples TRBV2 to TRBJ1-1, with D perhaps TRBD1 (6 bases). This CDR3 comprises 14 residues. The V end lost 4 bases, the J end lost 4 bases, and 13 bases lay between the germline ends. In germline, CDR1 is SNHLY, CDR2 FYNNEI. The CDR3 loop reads CASSGRGGGTEAFF. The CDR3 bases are TGTGCCAGCAGTGGACGGGGGGGCGGCACTGAAGCTTTCTTT.

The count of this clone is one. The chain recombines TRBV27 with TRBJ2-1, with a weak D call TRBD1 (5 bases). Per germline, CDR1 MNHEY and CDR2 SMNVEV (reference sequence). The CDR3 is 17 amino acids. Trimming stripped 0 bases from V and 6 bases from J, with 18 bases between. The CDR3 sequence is CASSLSRDPVRGNEQFF. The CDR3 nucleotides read TGTGCCAGCAGTTTATCGCGCGATCCCGTTAGGGGCAATGAGCAGTTCTTC.

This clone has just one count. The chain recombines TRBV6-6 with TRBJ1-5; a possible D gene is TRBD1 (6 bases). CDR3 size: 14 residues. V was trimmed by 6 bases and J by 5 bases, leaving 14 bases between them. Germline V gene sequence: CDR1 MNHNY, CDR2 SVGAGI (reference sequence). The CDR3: CASRRIGGHQPQHF. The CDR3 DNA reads TGTGCCAGCAGGCGGATAGGGGGTCATCAGCCCCAGCATTTT.

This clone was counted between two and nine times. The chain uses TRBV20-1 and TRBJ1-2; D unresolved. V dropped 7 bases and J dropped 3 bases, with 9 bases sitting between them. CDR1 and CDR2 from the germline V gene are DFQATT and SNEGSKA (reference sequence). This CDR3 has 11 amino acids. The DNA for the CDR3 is TGCAGTGTCCCATTAGACTATGGCTACACCTTC. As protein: CSVPLDYGYTF.

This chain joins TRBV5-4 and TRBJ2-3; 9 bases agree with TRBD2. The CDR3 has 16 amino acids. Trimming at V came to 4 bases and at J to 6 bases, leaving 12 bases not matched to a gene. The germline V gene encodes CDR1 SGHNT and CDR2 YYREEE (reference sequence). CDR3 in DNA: TGTGCCAGCAGCCCCCCACAGCGGGGGGTGCCGGATACGCAGTATTTT. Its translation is CASSPPQRGVPDTQYF.

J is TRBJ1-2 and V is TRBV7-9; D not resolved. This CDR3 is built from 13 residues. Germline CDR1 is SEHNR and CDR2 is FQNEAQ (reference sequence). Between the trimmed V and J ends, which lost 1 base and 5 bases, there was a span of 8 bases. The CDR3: CASSLELEYGYTF. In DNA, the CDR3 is TGTGCCAGCAGCTTAGAACTGGAGTATGGCTACACCTTC.

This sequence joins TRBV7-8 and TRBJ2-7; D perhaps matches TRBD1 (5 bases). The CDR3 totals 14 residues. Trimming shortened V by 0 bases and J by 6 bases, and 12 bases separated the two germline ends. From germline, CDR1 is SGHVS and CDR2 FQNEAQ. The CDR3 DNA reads TGTGCCAGCAGCTTAGCGGCGCTAGGGGCCGAGCAGTACTTC. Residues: CASSLAALGAEQYF.